Listed below are T cell receptor beta chains from one sample, sequenced in a study of T-cell reconstitution after alpha-beta-depleted transplantation in children. TCRdb reprocessed the PCR reads via MiXCR and lists one record per CDR3 protein. This sample carries 350,000 to 450,000 distinct CDR3 sequences, about 20% of them seen once, and the ten largest clones take 3.8%. The starting material was PBMCs from the stem cell graft donor, obtained from the stem cell graft. The receptors were sampled from a human donor who donated a stem cell graft to a child with acute myeloid leukemia. CDR3s include the opening cysteine and the closing phenylalanine or tryptophan. The order of the fields is D gene, V gene, clone size, J gene, CDR3 protein, CDR3 DNA. D genes are given only for firm matches. Size is omitted from some rows. Given values are once, few, many or a class for expanded clones.

d_gene: -
v_gene: TRBV7-2
abundance: few
j_gene: TRBJ2-6
CDR3aa: CASSFRFSGANVLTF
CDR3nt: TGTGCCAGCAGCTTCAGGTTCTCCGGGGCCAACGTCCTGACTTTC

d_gene: TRBD2
v_gene: TRBV5-1
abundance: few
j_gene: TRBJ2-3
CDR3aa: CASSFLTSGGTDTQYF
CDR3nt: TGCGCCAGCAGCTTCCTGACTAGCGGGGGCACAGATACGCAGTATTTT

d_gene: -
v_gene: TRBV12-3/TRBV12-4
abundance: many
j_gene: TRBJ2-3
CDR3aa: CASSPGASTDTQYF
CDR3nt: TGTGCCAGCAGTCCCGGTGCTAGCACAGATACGCAGTATTTT

d_gene: -
v_gene: TRBV6-1
abundance: -
j_gene: TRBJ1-3
CDR3aa: CASNRGDSGNTIYF
CDR3nt: TGTGCCAGCAATAGGGGCGACTCTGGAAACACCATATATTTT

d_gene: -
v_gene: TRBV20-1
abundance: -
j_gene: TRBJ2-7
CDR3aa: CSARSVGGRSYEQYF
CDR3nt: TGCAGTGCTAGGTCTGTGGGGGGTCGCTCCTACGAGCAGTACTTC

d_gene: -
v_gene: TRBV4-1
abundance: -
j_gene: TRBJ2-1
CDR3aa: CASSQAFNEQFF
CDR3nt: TGCGCCAGCAGCCAAGCTTTTAATGAGCAGTTCTTC

d_gene: -
v_gene: TRBV15
abundance: -
j_gene: TRBJ2-7
CDR3aa: CATSPRRQGPHEQYF
CDR3nt: TGTGCCACCAGTCCGCGGAGGCAGGGGCCCCACGAGCAGTACTTC

d_gene: TRBD2
v_gene: TRBV5-1
abundance: -
j_gene: TRBJ2-3
CDR3aa: CASSELSAGGFTDTQYF
CDR3nt: TGCGCCAGCAGCGAGTTATCCGCGGGAGGGTTTACAGATACGCAGTATTTT

d_gene: -
v_gene: TRBV29-1
abundance: -
j_gene: TRBJ2-3
CDR3aa: CSVLPSGTDTQYF
CDR3nt: TGCAGCGTCCTCCCTAGCGGCACAGATACGCAGTATTTT

d_gene: -
v_gene: TRBV28
abundance: once
j_gene: TRBJ1-1
CDR3aa: CASRFGDTEAFF
CDR3nt: TGTGCCAGCAGATTCGGAGACACTGAAGCTTTCTTT

d_gene: -
v_gene: TRBV6-1
abundance: -
j_gene: TRBJ2-2
CDR3aa: CASKLRFDPGELFF
CDR3nt: TGTGCCAGCAAGCTTAGATTTGATCCCGGGGAGCTGTTTTTT

d_gene: -
v_gene: TRBV27
abundance: -
j_gene: TRBJ1-3
CDR3aa: CASSATPGNTIYF
CDR3nt: TGTGCCAGCAGTGCCACCCCTGGAAACACCATATATTTT

d_gene: -
v_gene: TRBV6-1
abundance: few
j_gene: TRBJ1-2
CDR3aa: CASSPTPTGAYGYTF
CDR3nt: TGTGCCAGCAGCCCCACCCCGACAGGTGCCTATGGCTACACCTTC

d_gene: TRBD2
v_gene: TRBV4-2
abundance: many
j_gene: TRBJ2-7
CDR3aa: CAAGLAGREQYF
CDR3nt: TGTGCCGCGGGCCTAGCGGGACGCGAGCAGTACTTC

d_gene: TRBD1
v_gene: TRBV25-1
abundance: -
j_gene: TRBJ2-7
CDR3aa: CASQSRDRLSYEQYF
CDR3nt: TGTGCCAGCCAGTCCCGGGACAGACTTTCCTACGAGCAGTACTTC

d_gene: -
v_gene: TRBV6-5
abundance: -
j_gene: TRBJ2-3
CDR3aa: CASRYISFTDTQYF
CDR3nt: TGTGCCAGCAGATATATAAGTTTCACAGATACGCAGTATTTT

d_gene: TRBD2
v_gene: TRBV7-7
abundance: -
j_gene: TRBJ2-3
CDR3aa: CASSASGRADTQYF
CDR3nt: TGTGCTAGCAGCGCTAGCGGGAGAGCAGATACGCAGTATTTT

d_gene: TRBD2
v_gene: TRBV20-1
abundance: few
j_gene: TRBJ2-1
CDR3aa: CSASGGSFEQFF
CDR3nt: TGCAGTGCTAGCGGGGGGTCCTTTGAGCAGTTCTTC

d_gene: -
v_gene: TRBV28
abundance: -
j_gene: TRBJ2-7
CDR3aa: CASSLPGWGEQYF
CDR3nt: TGTGCCAGCAGTTTACCAGGTTGGGGCGAGCAGTACTTC

d_gene: -
v_gene: TRBV5-1
abundance: -
j_gene: TRBJ2-7
CDR3aa: CASSYRRRNEQYF
CDR3nt: TGCGCCAGCAGCTACCGAAGGAGGAATGAGCAGTACTTC